This T cell receptor (beta chain) is from a study of blood T cell repertoires in COVID-19. Study overall: The analysed material was cDNA or gDNA that came from T cells, B-cell-depleted T cells, or PBMCs.

Trimming removed 6 bases from V and 1 base from J; junction bases left unmatched: 2. Germline V gene data show CDR1 as SQVTM and CDR2 as ANQGSEA. The CDR3 totals 13 residues. This table comes from immunoSEQ multiplex PCR, and its TCRdb copy is limited to in-frame clones, with some not included. The sample has 80,000 to 130,000 clones, around 90% seen once. J is TRBJ2-5 and V is TRBV29-1; TRBD1 matches 10 bases. The receptor comes from a woman aged 60-70 years with acute or convalescent COVID-19. Sequencing was performed on peripheral blood. CDR3 amino acids: CSVGQGGQETQYF. CDR3 coding DNA: TGCAGCGTCGGACAGGGGGGCCAAGAGACCCAGTACTTC. Full variable domain (rest looked up from reference TRBV29-1 and TRBJ2-5): SAVISQKPSRDICQRGTSLTIQCQVDSQVTMMFWYRQQPGQSLTLIATANQGSEATYESGFVIDKFPISRPNLTFSTLTVSNMSPEDSSIYLCSVGQGGQETQYFGPGTRLLVL.